This T cell receptor (beta chain) is drawn from a study of cytomegalovirus exposure and HLA in healthy donors. Study summary: In an earlier analysis, almost 120 million unique TCR beta sequences were found from about 179 million T cells.

Notes on the study in general: HLA restriction was apparent for most CMV-associated TCR beta chains in a later analysis.

With regard to this clone: Its antigen remains unidentified.

PCR primers comprised 60 Vbeta and 13 Jbeta primers. Measured with immunoSEQ multiplex PCR; TCRdb has only the in-frame clones, and not every one. The sample has 60,000 or so clones; about 79% are singletons. Germline-derived CDR1 and CDR2 are SQVTM and ANQGSEA. This CDR3 spans 14 amino acids. The V segment lost 6 bases and the J segment 1 base; nucleotides outside the gene matches: 7. The J gene is TRBJ1-1, the V gene TRBV29-1; 8 nucleotides line up with TRBD1. Sequences were obtained from PBMCs. The TCR originated in a man aged 35 to 55 in good health and CMV-seronegative. The CDR3 loop reads CSVRQGFENTEAFF. The CDR3 DNA is TGCAGCGTGAGACAGGGGTTTGAGAACACTGAAGCTTTCTTT.